This passage covers 17 T cell receptor beta chains from one sample sequenced in a study of blood T cell repertoires in COVID-19. Assay used: immunoSEQ multiplex PCR; TCRdb lists only in-frame clones, some missing. The sample has 65,000 to 80,000 clones, over 70% seen once. Sequenced: peripheral blood. The receptors here all came from a man between 50 and 59 years old with active COVID-19.

This chain connects TRBV7-9 to TRBJ1-1; a possible D gene is TRBD1 (5 bases). CDR3 length: 15 amino acids. Germline-derived CDR1 and CDR2 are SEHNR and FQNEAQ (reference sequence). V lost 2 bases and J 4 bases, leaving 14 bases between the germline ends. CDR3 amino acids: CASSLRYGGSTEAFF. Here the CDR3 DNA reads TGTGCCAGCAGCTTAAGATATGGGGGGAGCACTGAAGCTTTCTTT. Combining the CDR3 with reference TRBV7-9 and TRBJ1-1 gives the whole variable domain DTGVSQNPRHKITKRGQNVTFRCDPISEHNRLYWYRQTLGQGPEFLTYFQNEAQLEKSRLLSDRFSAERPKGSFSTLEIQRTEQGDSAMYLCASSLRYGGSTEAFFGQGTRLTVV.

A single count supports this clone. This chain joins TRBV15 and TRBJ2-5, with 11 bases fitting TRBD2. Per the germline V gene, CDR1 is LNHNV and CDR2 is YYDKDF (reference sequence). J gave up 0 bases and V 1 base, and 4 bases lay outside the gene matches. CDR3 length equals 17 residues. The CDR3 nucleotides read TGTGCCACCAGCAGAGCCCGACTAGCGGGGAACCAAGAGACCCAGTACTTC. Encoded protein: CATSRARLAGNQETQYF.

The chain combines TRBV2 with TRBJ2-7; 9 bases match TRBD1. The germline CDR1 and CDR2 sequences are SNHLY and FYNNEI. This CDR3 has 16 amino acids. Trimming at V came to 6 bases and at J to 5 bases, leaving 14 bases not matched to a gene. The CDR3 loop is CASSYQRTGGWDEQYF. The CDR3 nucleotides are TGTGCCAGCAGCTATCAGCGAACAGGGGGCTGGGACGAGCAGTACTTC.

This clone was observed a few times. The chain employs TRBV6-2 or TRBV6-3 and TRBJ2-3, with 8 nucleotides matching TRBD2. CDR3 size: 15 residues. V lost 6 bases to trimming and J lost 2 bases; unmatched junction nucleotides: 7. The germline gives CDR1 MNHEY, CDR2 SVGEGT. The CDR3 bases are TGTGCCAGCAGCATCTTAGCGGGAACCACAGATACGCAGTATTTT. Translation gives CASSILAGTTDTQYF.

The V call is TRBV5-1, the J call TRBJ1-1; D remains ambiguous. CDR1 is SGHRS, CDR2 YFSETQ, per germline. The V gene lost 2 bases and the J gene lost 3 bases, with 11 bases spanning the gap. The CDR3 loop spans 14 amino acids. Here the CDR3 DNA reads TGCGCCAGCAGCTTAGAGCGGGGAGACACTGAAGCTTTCTTT. Translated: CASSLERGDTEAFF.

V and J are TRBV15 and TRBJ2-5, with 11 bases that match TRBD2. V gave up 3 bases and J gave up 1 base; unmatched junction bases: 1. Germline loops: CDR1 LNHNV, CDR2 YYDKDF (reference sequence). CDR3 size: 15 residues. The CDR3 DNA reads TGTGCCACCAGCAGGGGGACTAGCGGCCAAGAGACCCAGTACTTC. As protein: CATSRGTSGQETQYF.

This clone was counted a single time. The chain links TRBV6-1 to TRBJ2-5; tentatively, D is TRBD2 (6 bases). Germline CDR1 reads MNHNS; CDR2 reads SASEGT. The CDR3 extends over 13 amino acids. V lost 3 bases, J lost 2 bases, and 7 bases lay in between. CDR3 sequence (DNA): TGTGCCAGCAGTGAGGGACTGCAAGAGACCCAGTACTTC. It is translated as CASSEGLQETQYF.

J is TRBJ1-5 and V is TRBV6-2 or TRBV6-3; 12 nucleotides match TRBD1. The germline V gene has CDR1 MNHEY and CDR2 SVGEGT. Unmatched junction bases numbered 7, after V lost 5 bases and J lost 5 bases. The CDR3 covers 16 residues. The CDR3 coding sequence is TGTGCCAGCAGTGGTGACCGGGACAGGGGGCATCAGCCCCAGCATTTT. It codes for CASSGDRDRGHQPQHF.

This chain connects TRBV7-2 to TRBJ1-2; possibly TRBD1 for D (6 bases). The CDR3 extends over 16 amino acids. V was shortened by 1 base and J by 6 bases, with 18 bases between the two germline ends. Germline values: CDR1 SGHTA, CDR2 FQGNSA. The CDR3 nucleotides read TGTGCCAGCAGCTTAGGTTCCGGACAGCCAACCAATGGCTACACCTTC. Translated, it gives CASSLGSGQPTNGYTF.

This clone was recorded once. The gene calls are TRBV18 and TRBJ2-1, with 9 bases lining up with TRBD2. After removal of 0 bases from V and 7 bases from J, the junction contained 22 bases not matched to a gene. The CDR3 sequence is 21 residues long. Looked up from germline, CDR1 is KGHSH and CDR2 is LQKENI. DNA for the CDR3: TGTGCCAGCTCACCACCTGGGCTAGCGGGATCCGCGAGCCACCTTGCAAATGAGCAGTTCTTC. Protein: CASSPPGLAGSASHLANEQFF.

This chain joins TRBV9 and TRBJ2-3, with 8 bases aligning to TRBD1. V shed 5 bases and J 2 bases; nucleotides not matched to a gene: 10. The CDR3 runs to 16 residues. CDR1 and CDR2 (germline): SGDLS, YYNGEE. CDR3 amino acids: CASSARTGPPTDTQYF. In DNA form, the CDR3 reads TGTGCCAGCAGTGCCCGGACAGGGCCCCCCACAGATACGCAGTATTTT. Supplemented by reference TRBV9 and TRBJ2-3, the full variable domain reads DSGVTQTPKHLITATGQRVTLRCSPRSGDLSVYWYQQSLDQGLQFLIQYYNGEERAKGNILERFSAQQFPDLHSELNLSSLELGDSALYFCASSARTGPPTDTQYFGPGTRLTVL.

The chain employs TRBV5-6 and TRBJ1-2, with TRBD1 identical over 8 bases. CDR1 SGHDT and CDR2 YYEEEE come from the germline V gene. The ends lost 3 bases at V and 5 bases at J; junction bases unmatched: 6. The CDR3 has 14 residues. The CDR3 region has the DNA TGTGCCAGCAGCTGGGGACAGGTACTTTATGGCTACACCTTC. Amino acid sequence: CASSWGQVLYGYTF.

The V and J genes are TRBV2 and TRBJ1-5; 8 bases are a match to TRBD1. Germline trimming cut 6 bases from V and 1 base from J; bases unmatched to any gene: 8. The CDR3 totals 16 residues. From germline, CDR1 is SNHLY and CDR2 FYNNEI. The CDR3 here is CASSVQGGRSNQPQHF. The CDR3 DNA reads TGTGCCAGCAGCGTACAGGGGGGTCGCAGCAATCAGCCCCAGCATTTT.

The CDR3 reads CASSPRQGWYGYTF. CDR3 bases: TGTGCCAGCAGCCCTCGACAGGGGTGGTATGGCTACACCTTC. J is TRBJ1-2 and V is TRBV7-2; TRBD1 matches at 8 bases. The CDR3 covers 14 residues. With V trimmed by 5 bases and J by 5 bases, 7 bases remained unmatched. Germline-derived CDR1 and CDR2 are SGHTA and FQGNSA.

The rearrangement uses TRBV2 and TRBJ1-2, with D possibly matching TRBD1 (5 bases). Germline lookup yields CDR1 SNHLY and CDR2 FYNNEI. CDR3 size: 12 residues. Trimming removed 3 bases from V and 8 bases from J, with 10 bases in between. DNA for the CDR3: TGTGCCAGCAGTGATAATCAGGGAGGCTACACCTTC. It specifies CASSDNQGGYTF.

This chain joins TRBV13 and TRBJ1-1, with 10 bases lining up with TRBD1. The CDR3 extends over 16 amino acids. Germline trimming cut 3 bases from V and 2 bases from J; bases unmatched to any gene: 6. The germline CDR1 and CDR2 sequences are PRHDT and FYEKMQ (reference sequence). The CDR3 region is CASSLRGTGANTEAFF. CDR3 coding DNA: TGTGCCAGCAGCTTGAGGGGGACAGGGGCAAACACTGAAGCTTTCTTT. Full variable domain (rest looked up from reference TRBV13 and TRBJ1-1): AAGVIQSPRHLIKEKRETATLKCYPIPRHDTVYWYQQGPGQDPQFLISFYEKMQSDKGSIPDRFSAQQFSDYHSELNMSSLELGDSALYFCASSLRGTGANTEAFFGQGTRLTVV.

V gene TRBV5-6 combines with J gene TRBJ1-1; D call uncertain. Trimming removed 3 bases at V and 0 bases at J, with 18 bases between. Germline V gene lookup returns CDR1 SGHDT and CDR2 YYEEEE. This CDR3 spans 17 amino acids. In DNA form, the CDR3 reads TGTGCCAGCAGCTCATCATATATCAGGCATCTGAACACTGAAGCTTTCTTT. The encoded protein is CASSSSYIRHLNTEAFF.